This T cell receptor (beta chain) was documented in a study of blood T cell repertoires in COVID-19. About the research overall: Sites in the United States, Italy and Spain provided acute and convalescent COVID-19 samples.

Assay used: immunoSEQ multiplex PCR; TCRdb lists only in-frame clones, some missing. Of approximately 300,000 clones in the sample, 89% were seen once. Germline V lookup: CDR1 SGHAT, CDR2 FQDESV (reference sequence). The CDR3 totals 15 residues. Germline trimming cut 4 bases from V and 0 bases from J; bases unmatched to any gene: 3. The V gene is TRBV11-1, the J gene TRBJ2-1; 7 bases match TRBD1. Sequenced input: peripheral blood. This sequence originates from a man younger than 35 who had recovered from COVID-19. The CDR3 spells CASSYGQVSYNEQFF. The CDR3 region has the DNA TGTGCCAGCAGCTATGGACAGGTCTCCTACAATGAGCAGTTCTTC.